Each of the 18 T cell receptor beta chains below was sequenced from the same sample in a study of T cells after yellow fever vaccination. TCRdb analysed the 5' RACE reads with MiXCR anew, one entry per CDR3 protein. The repertoire holds 350,000 to 550,000 distinct CDR3 sequences, with approximately 18% as singletons. The input for sequencing was PBMCs, taken before the yellow fever booster vaccination. These receptors were taken from a man aged 18-30 years who received the YFV17D yellow fever vaccine.

The CDR3 DNA sequence: TGCAGTGCTAGCCCCCTCCGACTCCAAGGGCCCCAGCATTTT. Translated, it gives CSASPLRLQGPQHF. The V call is TRBV20-1, the J call TRBJ1-5; D not resolved. Germline CDR1 DFQATT, CDR2 SNEGSKA (reference sequence). Trimming shortened V by 3 bases and J by 9 bases, and 18 bases separated the two germline ends. The CDR3 is 14 amino acids.

The chain carries TRBV7-9 and TRBJ2-7; D possibly corresponds to TRBD1 (6 bases). CDR3 length equals 12 residues. Trimming took 5 bases from V and 7 from J, leaving 12 bases between them. Germline V gene data show CDR1 as SEHNR and CDR2 as FQNEAQ (reference sequence). CDR3 DNA sequence: TGTGCCAGCAGCCACAGGGTGGGAGAGCAGTACGTC. It is translated as CASSHRVGEQYV.

The V and J genes are TRBV5-1 and TRBJ1-2, with D maybe TRBD1 (6 bases). The CDR3 extends over 16 amino acids. Trimming took off 5 bases at V and 4 bases at J, with 21 bases between the two ends. Germline V CDR1 and CDR2: SGHRS, YFSETQ. The CDR3 protein is CASRPTGYGQSYGYTF. The CDR3 DNA reads TGCGCCAGCAGGCCAACAGGTTATGGACAGTCCTATGGCTACACCTTC.

The genes are TRBV6-2 or TRBV6-3 and TRBJ1-6; the D gene is possibly TRBD1 (5 bases). CDR1 is MNHEY and CDR2 is SVGEGT in the germline V gene. The CDR3 is 19 residues long. Trimming left V 0 bases short and J 7 bases short, with 22 bases between. CDR3 loop: CASSYSKQALRRRNSPLHF. The CDR3 DNA sequence: TGTGCCAGCAGTTACTCGAAACAGGCTCTCCGCCGCAGAAATTCACCCCTCCACTTT.

This clonotype was picked up many times. The J gene is TRBJ1-5, the V gene TRBV5-5; D is possibly TRBD1 (6 bases). The germline V and J ends were trimmed by 2 bases and 3 bases, with 9 bases remaining between them. Per the germline V gene, CDR1 is SGHKS and CDR2 is YYEKEE (reference sequence). This CDR3 is built from 14 residues. DNA of the CDR3: TGTGCCAGCAGCTTACAGGGAAACAATCAGCCCCAGCATTTT. The encoded protein is CASSLQGNNQPQHF.

This rearrangement joins TRBV29-1 to TRBJ1-5; no definite D call. Germline V gene data show CDR1 as SQVTM and CDR2 as ANQGSEA. Trimming removed 5 bases from V and 11 bases from J, with 16 bases in between. This CDR3 spans 12 amino acids. CDR3: CSVYSPLGTQHF. In DNA form, the CDR3 reads TGCAGCGTTTACTCACCGCTTGGTACCCAGCATTTT.

This clonotype was counted only a few times. The V call is TRBV10-3, the J call TRBJ2-3; TRBD2 matches 7 bases. V dropped 1 base and J dropped 3; count of bases not matched to a gene: 1. This CDR3 spans 14 amino acids. CDR1 and CDR2 (germline): ENHRY, SYGVKD. The CDR3 DNA reads TGTGCCATCAGTGAGTGGGGGGGGACAGATACGCAGTATTTT. Its translation: CAISEWGGTDTQYF.

This clonotype has just a few counts. This chain connects TRBV2 to TRBJ2-5; a weak D match, TRBD2 (5 bases). Trimming took 4 bases from V and 7 from J, leaving 10 bases between them. Germline-derived CDR1 and CDR2 are SNHLY and FYNNEI. CDR3 length equals 12 residues. CDR3 DNA sequence: TGTGCCAGCAGTGCGGATGAGGGGACCCAGTACTTC. Protein product: CASSADEGTQYF.

This clonotype came up a few times. The V call is TRBV9, the J call TRBJ2-3; D uncertain. The CDR3 consists of 16 residues. Trimming took 0 bases from V and 2 from J, leaving 13 bases between them. CDR1 and CDR2 from the germline V gene are SGDLS and YYNGEE. This CDR3 is CASSVEVGDLTDTQYF. DNA for the CDR3: TGTGCCAGCAGCGTAGAGGTGGGTGACCTCACAGATACGCAGTATTTT.

The J gene is TRBJ2-3, the V gene TRBV20-1, with 8 bases identical to TRBD2. V lost 7 bases, J lost 2 bases, and 5 bases stayed unmatched. The CDR3 loop spans 13 amino acids. Germline V lookup: CDR1 DFQATT, CDR2 SNEGSKA (reference sequence). The CDR3 DNA follows: TGCAGTGGAGCGGGGGACTACACAGATACGCAGTATTTT. Encoded protein: CSGAGDYTDTQYF.

Only a few counts were recorded for this clonotype. J is TRBJ1-2 and V is TRBV29-1; tentatively, D is TRBD1 (5 bases). CDR1 and CDR2 from the germline V gene are SQVTM and ANQGSEA. V was trimmed by 6 bases and J by 6 bases, leaving 11 bases between them. CDR3 length equals 11 residues. For the CDR3, the DNA is TGCAGCGTCAAGCGGGGGGATGGCTACACCTTC. Its translation is CSVKRGDGYTF.

V and J are TRBV28 and TRBJ2-1; the D is unclear. CDR1 is MDHEN and CDR2 is SYDVKM in the germline V gene. V dropped 5 bases and J dropped 15 bases, with 14 bases sitting between them. This CDR3 has 11 amino acids. The DNA for the CDR3 is TGTGCCAGCAGTCAGTCCGTCAATTGGTTCTTC. Its protein product is CASSQSVNWFF.

This clonotype was detected a few times. Here the CDR3 reads CASSLSMGGNSPLHF. CDR3 nucleotide sequence: TGTGCCAGCAGTCTGTCGATGGGGGGCAATTCACCCCTCCACTTT. The chain links TRBV27 to TRBJ1-6; TRBD1 might be the D (6 bases). The CDR3 extends over 15 amino acids. V shed 5 bases and J shed 7 bases, with 15 bases lying between them. The V gene's germline CDR1 is MNHEY and CDR2 SMNVEV (reference sequence).

The V gene is TRBV15, the J gene TRBJ1-1; D possibly corresponds to TRBD1 (6 bases). The CDR3 consists of 14 residues. V was pared by 0 bases and J by 4 bases, with 9 bases between. Germline CDR1 reads LNHNV; CDR2 reads YYDKDF (reference sequence). Written as DNA, the CDR3 is TGTGCCACCAGCAGAGATCAGGGGACCACTGAAGCTTTCTTT. This translates into CATSRDQGTTEAFF.

This clonotype was counted many times. The J gene is TRBJ2-4, the V gene TRBV28; D gene ambiguous. This CDR3 region has 13 residues. Germline lookup yields CDR1 MDHEN and CDR2 SYDVKM. V dropped 1 base and J dropped 1 base, with 2 bases sitting between them. As DNA, the CDR3 is TGTGCCAGCAGTTTATCGGCCAAAAACATTCAGTACTTC. This translates into CASSLSAKNIQYF.

This clonotype came up once. J is TRBJ2-7 and V is TRBV7-6, with 15 bases that match TRBD2. Looked up from germline, CDR1 is SGHVS and CDR2 is FNYEAQ. The CDR3 runs 18 residues. With V trimmed by 5 bases and J by 0 bases, 8 bases remained unmatched. DNA for the CDR3: TGTGCCAGCAGCCCCGGACTAGCGGGGGGGCCGAGCTCCTACGAGCAGTACTTC. The encoded protein is CASSPGLAGGPSSYEQYF.

This clonotype appeared a few times. The V and J genes are TRBV7-3 and TRBJ2-1; the D gene is possibly TRBD1 (6 bases). V was pared by 2 bases and J by 4 bases, with 12 bases between. This CDR3 contains 15 residues. Looked up from germline, CDR1 is SGHTA and CDR2 is FQGTGA. The CDR3 nucleotides read TGTGCCAGCAGCTTAGATGGGGGCGAGTACAATGAGCAGTTCTTC. Translated, it gives CASSLDGGEYNEQFF.

This clonotype was detected only a few times. The chain is built from TRBV7-2 and TRBJ1-3; 9 bases agree with TRBD1. Germline CDR1 reads SGHTA; CDR2 reads FQGNSA. CDR3 length: 16 residues. V was clipped by 5 bases and J by 4 bases; unmatched bases: 9. The CDR3 region has the DNA TGTGCCAGCAGCCAATCTCCGGGACAGGGAGGAAACACCATATATTTT. This encodes CASSQSPGQGGNTIYF.